This TCR beta chain stems from a study of cytomegalovirus exposure and HLA in healthy donors. Both 60 Vbeta primers and 13 Jbeta primers went into the PCR. Profiled with immunoSEQ multiplex PCR; TCRdb holds only in-frame clones, not every one. This table has more than 150,000 clones, approximately 79% appearing once. Trimming took off 6 bases at V and 8 bases at J, with 14 bases between the two ends. The germline V gene has CDR1 SGHVS and CDR2 FNYEAQ. The CDR3 is 13 residues long. This chain joins TRBV7-6 and TRBJ2-1; possibly TRBD2 for D (6 bases). Sequencing was carried out using PBMCs. This TCR was recovered from a girl aged 5 to 17 in good health and CMV-seropositive. CDR3 loop: CASRPRDSHEQFF. The CDR3 DNA follows: TGTGCCAGCAGACCCCGGGACTCCCATGAGCAGTTCTTC.